These 28 T cell receptor beta chains share one sample of origin, sequenced in a study of cytomegalovirus exposure and HLA in healthy donors. The data were produced by immunoSEQ multiplex PCR, yet TCRdb's version contains in-frame clones alone and is incomplete. This table has under 150,000 clones, approximately 93% appearing once. The sample taken for sequencing was PBMCs. These receptors were collected from a man younger than 30 in good health and CMV-seronegative.

The chain links TRBV9 to TRBJ1-1; D unclear. The germline V gene encodes CDR1 SGDLS and CDR2 YYNGEE. V lost 0 bases to trimming and J lost 2 bases, with 11 bases between them. CDR3 size: 15 residues. CDR3 region: CASSVGQRANTEAFF. Written as DNA, the CDR3 is TGTGCCAGCAGCGTAGGGCAGAGGGCTAACACTGAAGCTTTCTTT.

The sample holds one count of this clone. V gene TRBV5-1 combines with J gene TRBJ1-1; the match to TRBD1 covers 12 bases. The CDR3 consists of 18 residues. J gave up 4 bases and V 0 bases, and 10 bases lay outside the gene matches. Germline-derived CDR1 and CDR2 are SGHRS and YFSETQ. In DNA form, the CDR3 reads TGCGCCAGCAGCTTGGCCCCAAGCGGGACAGGGGGCCGCACTGAAGCTTTCTTT. It encodes CASSLAPSGTGGRTEAFF.

The chain links TRBV14 to TRBJ2-7; no reliable D call. The V end was cut by 1 base, the J end by 2 bases, with 12 bases between. The germline gives CDR1 SGHDN, CDR2 FVKESK. CDR3 length equals 15 residues. CDR3 region: CASSQASNVPYEQYF. CDR3 DNA: TGTGCCAGCAGCCAAGCTTCTAACGTACCCTACGAGCAGTACTTC.

The CDR3 reads CASTLAGIEETQYF. For the CDR3, the DNA is TGTGCCAGCACCTTGGCGGGCATCGAAGAGACCCAGTACTTC. The genes are TRBV7-9 and TRBJ2-5; TRBD2 is a possible D gene (5 bases). V was cut by 7 bases and J by 3 bases, with 15 bases left in between. Germline V gene data show CDR1 as SEHNR and CDR2 as FQNEAQ (reference sequence). The CDR3 contains 14 residues. The complete variable domain, with remaining parts taken from reference TRBV7-9 and TRBJ2-5, reads DTGVSQNPRHKITKRGQNVTFRCDPISEHNRLYWYRQTLGQGPEFLTYFQNEAQLEKSRLLSDRFSAERPKGSFSTLEIQRTEQGDSAMYLCASTLAGIEETQYFGPGTRLLVL.

The chain uses TRBV28 and TRBJ2-1; 9 nucleotides match TRBD2. From germline, CDR1 is MDHEN and CDR2 SYDVKM. The CDR3 has 18 amino acids. Unmatched junction bases numbered 16, after V lost 3 bases and J lost 7 bases. CDR3: CASSLVGAGGPLRNEQFF. The CDR3 DNA reads as TGTGCCAGCAGTTTGGTGGGGGCGGGAGGGCCCTTAAGGAATGAGCAGTTCTTC.

The CDR3 protein is CSGLAGEVSTEAFF. The CDR3 DNA reads TGCAGCGGTTTGGCCGGGGAAGTGTCCACTGAAGCTTTCTTT. This rearrangement joins TRBV29-1 to TRBJ1-1; D call uncertain. CDR1 is SQVTM and CDR2 is ANQGSEA in the germline V gene. The ends were cut back, 7 bases at V and 4 bases at J, with 19 bases in the middle. CDR3 length equals 14 residues. Filled out from reference TRBV29-1 and TRBJ1-1, the complete variable domain reads SAVISQKPSRDICQRGTSLTIQCQVDSQVTMMFWYRQQPGQSLTLIATANQGSEATYESGFVIDKFPISRPNLTFSTLTVSNMSPEDSSIYLCSGLAGEVSTEAFFGQGTRLTVV.

The chain joins TRBV4-3 to TRBJ1-3; no definite D call. The CDR3 has 16 residues. Between the trimmed V and J ends, which lost 0 bases and 0 bases, there was a span of 9 bases. The V gene's germline CDR1 is LGHNA and CDR2 YSLEER. The CDR3 loop reads CASSQDRSFSGNTIYF. The CDR3, as DNA: TGCGCCAGCAGCCAAGATCGGTCCTTCTCTGGAAACACCATATATTTT.

The V and J genes are TRBV19 and TRBJ2-7, with 13 bases identical to TRBD2. J was trimmed by 3 bases and V by 10 bases; bases with no gene match: 15. The CDR3 contains 17 residues. The V gene's germline CDR1 is LNHDA and CDR2 SQIVND (reference sequence). The CDR3 region has the DNA TGTGCCACCCCACTAGCGGGGGGGCCTTTGCGGTACTACGAGCAGTACTTC. As protein: CATPLAGGPLRYYEQYF.

This clone has a handful of counts. This rearrangement joins TRBV30 to TRBJ1-4, with D possibly TRBD1 on 6 matching bases. The V and J ends lost 2 bases and 0 bases respectively, with 13 bases between them. The germline V gene encodes CDR1 GTSNPN and CDR2 SVGIG (reference sequence). CDR3 length: 16 amino acids. In DNA form, the CDR3 reads TGTGCCTGGAGTATGGGGGGGGCGGCAACTAATGAAAAACTGTTTTTT. Translated, it gives CAWSMGGAATNEKLFF.

The chain has TRBV7-6 and TRBJ2-1; 10 nucleotides agree with TRBD2. This CDR3 region has 16 residues. The V gene's germline CDR1 is SGHVS and CDR2 FNYEAQ. J was trimmed by 7 bases and V by 1 base; bases with no gene match: 7. The CDR3 DNA reads as TGTGCCAGCAGCTTAGTTAGCGGGGGGATTAATAATGAGCAGTTCTTC. Amino acid sequence: CASSLVSGGINNEQFF. The full variable domain, in which reference TRBV7-6 and TRBJ2-1 provide the parts outside the CDR3, is GAGVSQSPRYKVTKRGQDVALRCDPISGHVSLYWYRQALGQGPEFLTYFNYEAQQDKSGLPNDRFSAERPEGSISTLTIQRTEQRDSAMYRCASSLVSGGINNEQFFGPGTRLTVL.

The chain has TRBV9 and TRBJ1-1; TRBD1 aligns across 10 bases. The CDR3 is 14 amino acids. In germline, CDR1 is SGDLS, CDR2 YYNGEE. The trim removed 4 bases at V and 4 bases at J, leaving 4 bases unmatched. The CDR3 bases are TGTGCCAGCAGCTCGCGGACAGGGGGCACTGAAGCTTTCTTT. This gives the protein CASSSRTGGTEAFF.

This sequence joins TRBV10-3 and TRBJ2-1; TRBD2 might be the D (5 bases). The germline gives CDR1 ENHRY, CDR2 SYGVKD. V lost 7 bases and J lost 3, with 10 bases in between. The CDR3 loop spans 13 amino acids. CDR3 sequence (DNA): TGTGCCATCACCCCCGACTACTACAATGAGCAGTTCTTC. Translated, it gives CAITPDYYNEQFF.

This chain joins TRBV7-8 and TRBJ1-5, with 8 bases identical to TRBD1. Germline-derived CDR1 and CDR2 are SGHVS and FQNEAQ. The junction had 10 bases not matched to a gene; V was cut back by 2 bases and J by 4 bases. This CDR3 comprises 17 residues. CDR3 protein: CASSLSSPRDRNQPQHF. In DNA, the CDR3 is TGTGCCAGCAGCTTATCCTCTCCAAGGGACAGGAATCAGCCCCAGCATTTT.

The chain couples TRBV6-1 to TRBJ2-1, with D perhaps TRBD1 (5 bases). The CDR3 totals 16 residues. Germline V gene data show CDR1 as MNHNS and CDR2 as SASEGT. Trimming removed 0 bases from V and 6 bases from J, with 15 bases in between. CDR3 sequence: CASSEAAGISGNEQFF. DNA of the CDR3: TGTGCCAGCAGTGAAGCTGCAGGGATCTCGGGCAATGAGCAGTTCTTC.

The chain recombines TRBV7-2 with TRBJ2-5, with D possibly TRBD1 on 6 matching bases. The CDR3 sequence is 12 residues long. Germline V gene lookup returns CDR1 SGHTA and CDR2 FQGNSA. V was trimmed by 5 bases and J by 5 bases, leaving 9 bases between them. The chain's CDR3 is CASSQQGETQYF. CDR3 sequence (DNA): TGTGCCAGCAGCCAACAGGGTGAGACCCAGTACTTC.

The chain links TRBV5-1 to TRBJ1-2; D is perhaps TRBD1 (5 bases). From germline, CDR1 is SGHRS and CDR2 YFSETQ. CDR3 size: 14 residues. The V end was cut by 2 bases, the J end by 4 bases, with 12 bases between. The CDR3 loop reads CASSLDSSPYGYTF. The CDR3 DNA reads as TGCGCCAGCAGCTTAGACAGCTCCCCCTATGGCTACACCTTC.

V gene TRBV5-4 combines with J gene TRBJ1-1; D might be TRBD1 (5 bases). With 8 bases removed from V and 2 bases from J, the gap between germline ends came to 13 bases. The CDR3 covers 13 residues. The germline V gene has CDR1 SGHNT and CDR2 YYREEE (reference sequence). The CDR3 reads CASKPGQNTEAFF. CDR3 nucleotides: TGTGCCAGTAAGCCCGGACAAAACACTGAAGCTTTCTTT. The variable domain in full, with the rest retrieved from reference TRBV5-4 and TRBJ1-1, is ETGVTQSPTHLIKTRGQQVTLRCSSQSGHNTVSWYQQALGQGPQFIFQYYREEENGRGNFPPRFSGLQFPNYSSELNVNALELDDSALYLCASKPGQNTEAFFGQGTRLTVV.

The chain combines TRBV6-1 with TRBJ1-5; 7 bases fit TRBD1. The germline gives CDR1 MNHNS, CDR2 SASEGT. This CDR3 has 15 residues. Trimming took 5 bases from V and 4 from J; bases not matched to a gene: 8. CDR3 amino acids: CASSRAAGGNQPQHF. As DNA, the CDR3 is TGTGCCAGCAGTCGCGCGGCAGGGGGGAATCAGCCCCAGCATTTT.

The gene calls are TRBV21-1 and TRBJ2-7; the table's TRBD2 call for D was not verified on the DNA. TRBV21-1 is a known pseudogene. This CDR3 spans 14 amino acids. In nucleotides, the CDR3 is TGTGCCACCGAGACCGGGACTAGTCACTACGAGCAGTACTTC. Translation gives CATETGTSHYEQYF.

This clone was observed a handful of times. V gene TRBV30 combines with J gene TRBJ1-2; D is perhaps TRBD1 (6 bases). Per germline, CDR1 GTSNPN and CDR2 SVGIG (reference sequence). V lost 3 bases and J 4 bases, leaving 18 bases between the germline ends. This CDR3 has 15 residues. Here the CDR3 DNA reads TGTGCCTGGAGCACTCCCGGGACATACACCTATGGCTACACCTTC. Protein sequence: CAWSTPGTYTYGYTF.

This chain links TRBV6-4 with TRBJ2-1; 12 bases match TRBD2. CDR1 and CDR2 from the germline V gene are MRHNA and SNTAGT. Germline trimming cut 6 bases from V and 8 bases from J; bases unmatched to any gene: 8. The CDR3 sequence is 15 residues long. The CDR3 region is CASSPLAGGSYEQFF. The CDR3, as DNA: TGTGCCAGCAGCCCACTAGCGGGGGGTTCTTATGAGCAGTTCTTC.

The sample holds one count of this clone. CDR3 coding DNA: TGTGCCAGCAGTTTTAGGGAGGATAGCAATCAGCCCCAGCATTTT. Encoded protein: CASSFREDSNQPQHF. This chain joins TRBV25-1 and TRBJ1-5; D remains unclear. Deletions cut 5 bases from V and 0 bases from J, with 11 bases between. In germline, CDR1 is MGHDK, CDR2 SYGVNS. This CDR3 spans 15 amino acids.

Comment on this clone: The sample carries other DNA sequences with the same CDR3. This sequence joins TRBV9 and TRBJ2-1; TRBD2 might be the D (5 bases). From germline, CDR1 is SGDLS and CDR2 YYNGEE. This CDR3 is 13 amino acids long. Trimming cost V 0 bases and J 6 bases, with 7 bases left between them. CDR3 loop: CASSVVGSNEQFF. CDR3 nucleotide sequence: TGTGCCAGCAGCGTAGTAGGGAGCAATGAGCAGTTCTTC.

The chain is built from TRBV5-6 and TRBJ1-1; 7 nucleotides match TRBD1. Germline CDR1 and CDR2: SGHDT and YYEEEE. V gave up 4 bases and J gave up 7 bases; unmatched junction bases: 13. This CDR3 is 15 amino acids long. This CDR3 reads CASSPLGRQGDEAFF. CDR3 sequence (DNA): TGTGCCAGCAGCCCACTCGGTCGGCAGGGGGATGAAGCTTTCTTT.

The rearrangement uses TRBV5-1 and TRBJ2-1; 7 bases map to TRBD2. This CDR3 comprises 16 residues. In germline, CDR1 is SGHRS, CDR2 YFSETQ. J lost 14 bases, V lost 0 bases, and 17 bases had no gene match. CDR3 sequence (DNA): TGCGCCAGCAGCTTGGTTGTTCCGAATGGAGGACGGGGGGAGTTCTTC. Amino acids: CASSLVVPNGGRGEFF.

V is TRBV21-1 and J is TRBJ2-7; the D call in the table, TRBD2, was not verified against the DNA. TRBV21-1 is labeled a pseudogene. This CDR3 is 18 amino acids long. CDR3 sequence: CASSKARRPAGRRYEQYV. The DNA for the CDR3 is TGTGCCAGCAGCAAAGCACGCAGGCCAGCGGGAAGAAGGTACGAGCAGTACGTC.

The chain recombines TRBV7-6 with TRBJ2-7; TRBD2 matches 9 bases. The germline V gene encodes CDR1 SGHVS and CDR2 FNYEAQ. After removal of 2 bases from V and 5 bases from J, the junction contained 19 bases not matched to a gene. This CDR3 region has 19 residues. CDR3 region: CASSLSTPRLSGTSNEQYF. The CDR3 nucleotides are TGTGCCAGCAGCTTATCCACCCCTCGATTAAGCGGGACTAGCAACGAGCAGTACTTC.

The chain carries TRBV6-5 and TRBJ1-1; possibly TRBD1 for D (6 bases). Germline CDR1 reads MNHEY; CDR2 reads SVGAGI. Trimming took 6 bases from V and 5 from J, leaving 19 bases between them. The CDR3 has 15 amino acids. As DNA, the CDR3 is TGTGCCAGCAGAACAACAGGGAGTCAGAGTACTGAAGCTTTCTTT. Its protein product is CASRTTGSQSTEAFF.